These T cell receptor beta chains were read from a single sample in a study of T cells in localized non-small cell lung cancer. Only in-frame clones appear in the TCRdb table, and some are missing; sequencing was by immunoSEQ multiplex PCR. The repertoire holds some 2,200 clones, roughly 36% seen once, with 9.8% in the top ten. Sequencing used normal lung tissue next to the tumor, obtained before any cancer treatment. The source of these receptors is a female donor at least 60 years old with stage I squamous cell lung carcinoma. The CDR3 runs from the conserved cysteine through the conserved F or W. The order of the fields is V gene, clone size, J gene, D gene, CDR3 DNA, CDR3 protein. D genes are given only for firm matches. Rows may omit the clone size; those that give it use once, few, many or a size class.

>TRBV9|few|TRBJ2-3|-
TGTGCCAGCAGCGTAGGCCCCGGGCTAGCAGGTCCCACAGATACGCAGTATTTT
CASSVGPGLAGPTDTQYF
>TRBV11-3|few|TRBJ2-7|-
TGTGCCAGCAGCTTTACGGCGGACGGGGATCCCTACGAGCAGTACTTC
CASSFTADGDPYEQYF
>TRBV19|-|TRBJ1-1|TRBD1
TGTGCCAGTGGCCGGGACAGAAGTCCTGAAGCTTTCTTT
CASGRDRSPEAFF
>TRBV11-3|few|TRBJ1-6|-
TGTGCCAGCAGCCCCGACCACGGGACTCGGGATTCCCATTCACCCCTCCACTTT
CASSPDHGTRDSHSPLHF
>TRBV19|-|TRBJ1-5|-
TGTGCCAGTAGTAAAAACCGGGATAGCAATCAGCCCCAGCATTTT
CASSKNRDSNQPQHF
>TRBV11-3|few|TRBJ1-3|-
TGTGCCAGCAGCTTGGAGCTCTCTGGAAACACCATATATTTT
CASSLELSGNTIYF
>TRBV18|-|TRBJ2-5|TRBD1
TGTGCCAGCTCGTTCACTGGTCAGGGACAGACCAAGCAGACCCAGTACTTC
CASSFTGQGQTKQTQYF
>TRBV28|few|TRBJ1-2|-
TGTGCCAGCACCCCAGCCAACTATGGCTACACCTTC
CASTPANYGYTF
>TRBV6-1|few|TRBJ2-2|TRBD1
TGTGCCAGCAGTGAAGCGGTAACAGGGGGCGCGAACACCGGGGAGCTGTTTTTT
CASSEAVTGGANTGELFF
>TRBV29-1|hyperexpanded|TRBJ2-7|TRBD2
TGCAGCGTCCTCCTCTACGCCGGGACTAGCGGATACGAGCAGTACTTC
CSVLLYAGTSGYEQYF